What follows are 12 T cell receptor beta chains derived from one specimen sequenced in a study of shared clonotypes between healthy human individuals. Data came from immunoSEQ multiplex PCR; TCRdb stores just in-frame clones and leaves some out. The repertoire consists of nearly 1,000,000 clones, with 76% occurring once and the leading ten covering approximately 1.5%. The sequencing input was memory CD4+ T cells sorted from blood. Subset given: CD45RA-negative fraction. The receptor set was obtained from a man in his late teens or twenties in good health.

V and J are TRBV5-5 and TRBJ2-5; D is unresolved. Germline V lookup: CDR1 SGHKS, CDR2 YYEKEE (reference sequence). V dropped 3 bases and J dropped 2 bases, with 17 bases sitting between them. The CDR3 consists of 16 residues. The CDR3 is CASSSLEAAHQETQYF. The CDR3 bases are TGTGCCAGCAGCTCACTCGAGGCGGCGCATCAAGAGACCCAGTACTTC.

This chain connects TRBV5-1 to TRBJ1-2, with 9 bases identical to TRBD1. The trim removed 3 bases at V and 7 bases at J, leaving 7 bases unmatched. Per the germline V gene, CDR1 is SGHRS and CDR2 is YFSETQ. This CDR3 is 14 amino acids long. The CDR3 nucleotides are TGCGCCAGCAGCTCGGGACAGGGAGAAGGTGGCTACACCTTC. Its protein product is CASSSGQGEGGYTF. The variable domain in full, completed from reference TRBV5-1 and TRBJ1-2, reads KAGVTQTPRYLIKTRGQQVTLSCSPISGHRSVSWYQQTPGQGLQFLFEYFSETQRNKGNFPGRFSGRQFSNSRSEMNVSTLELGDSALYLCASSSGQGEGGYTFGSGTRLTVV.

The chain couples TRBV5-1 to TRBJ2-7; D not certain. CDR3 size: 14 residues. The germline CDR1 and CDR2 sequences are SGHRS and YFSETQ. Trimming cost V 4 bases and J 2 bases, with 13 bases left between them. For the CDR3, the DNA is TGCGCCAGCAGCCAAGTGACGGCTACCTACGAGCAGTACTTC. Translated: CASSQVTATYEQYF.

This sequence joins TRBV5-4 and TRBJ2-7, with 7 bases aligning to TRBD1. J gave up 4 bases and V 5 bases, and 6 bases lay outside the gene matches. Germline CDR1 reads SGHNT; CDR2 reads YYREEE (reference sequence). The CDR3 has 13 residues. This chain's CDR3 is CASRRQGLYEQYF. For the CDR3, the DNA is TGTGCCAGCAGACGACAGGGCCTGTACGAGCAGTACTTC.

The chain is built from TRBV5-4 and TRBJ1-4; TRBD1 agrees at 9 bases. J lost 7 bases, V lost 4 bases, and 5 bases had no gene match. Germline CDR1 is SGHNT and CDR2 is YYREEE (reference sequence). This CDR3 comprises 14 residues. The CDR3 spells CASSDGTGPEKLFF. Written as DNA, the CDR3 is TGTGCCAGCAGCGACGGGACAGGGCCTGAAAAACTGTTTTTT.

The chain combines TRBV20-1 with TRBJ1-2; D is undetermined. Germline values: CDR1 DFQATT, CDR2 SNEGSKA (reference sequence). This CDR3 is built from 11 residues. CDR3 bases: TGCATCCGGGTCGCCGGCGATGGCTACACCTTC. Its translation is CIRVAGDGYTF.

This sequence joins TRBV5-1 and TRBJ2-3, with D possibly matching TRBD1 (6 bases). Germline assignment: CDR1 SGHRS and CDR2 YFSETQ. V was cut by 0 bases and J by 1 base, with 9 bases left in between. The CDR3 loop spans 15 amino acids. The CDR3 loop is CASSLGRGGTDTQYF. CDR3 coding DNA: TGCGCCAGCAGCTTGGGCAGGGGAGGCACAGATACGCAGTATTTT.

The chain combines TRBV28 with TRBJ2-7; 9 bases align to TRBD2. J was trimmed by 11 bases and V by 5 bases; bases with no gene match: 13. The germline CDR1 and CDR2 sequences are MDHEN and SYDVKM. The length of the CDR3 is 14 residues. The CDR3 is CASSTIDSGRREYF. In DNA, the CDR3 is TGTGCCAGCAGTACGATAGACAGCGGGAGGAGGGAGTACTTC.

This clone was detected only a few times. This chain uses TRBV7-8 with TRBJ2-1, with 9 bases identical to TRBD1. This CDR3 contains 12 residues. The germline CDR1 and CDR2 sequences are SGHVS and FQNEAQ. The J segment lost 15 bases and the V segment lost 3 bases, leaving 6 bases of the junction unmatched. CDR3 nucleotides: TGTGCCAGCAGCTTTGAGGGACAGGGTTGGTTCTTC. Its translation is CASSFEGQGWFF.

This clone was detected once. The chain employs TRBV7-2 and TRBJ2-2; D uncertain. V lost 6 bases, J lost 2 bases, and 16 bases lay in between. Germline V gives CDR1 SGHTA, CDR2 FQGNSA. The CDR3 is made up of 16 amino acids. The chain's CDR3 is CASSLAGSINTGELFF. In DNA, the CDR3 is TGTGCCAGCAGTCTTGCCGGGTCCATTAACACCGGGGAGCTGTTTTTT.

The chain combines TRBV7-9 with TRBJ1-6; weak D call: TRBD1 (5 bases). This CDR3 comprises 14 residues. The ends were cut back, 6 bases at V and 7 bases at J, with 13 bases in the middle. From germline, CDR1 is SEHNR and CDR2 FQNEAQ (reference sequence). The CDR3 spells CASRGGTANSPLHF. CDR3 nucleotide sequence: TGTGCCAGCAGGGGAGGGACGGCAAATTCACCCCTCCACTTT. Supplemented by reference TRBV7-9 and TRBJ1-6, the full variable domain reads DTGVSQNPRHKITKRGQNVTFRCDPISEHNRLYWYRQTLGQGPEFLTYFQNEAQLEKSRLLSDRFSAERPKGSFSTLEIQRTEQGDSAMYLCASRGGTANSPLHFGNGTRLTVT.

The V call is TRBV7-2, the J call TRBJ2-5; D might be TRBD2 (7 bases). V lost 5 bases and J lost 0, with 13 bases in between. The CDR3 extends over 15 amino acids. Looked up from germline, CDR1 is SGHTA and CDR2 is FQGNSA. The CDR3 loop reads CASSGWGGNQETQYF. CDR3 in DNA: TGTGCCAGCAGCGGTTGGGGGGGCAACCAAGAGACCCAGTACTTC.